This entry features one TCR beta chain sequence. Its antigen is unidentified. Germline lookup yields CDR1 SNHLY and CDR2 FYNNEI. V was pared by 0 bases and J by 5 bases, with 13 bases between. CDR3 length equals 15 residues. This sample is drawn from a study of CD8 T cells in Susac syndrome. Overall study results and limits: An acknowledgment was made by the study that its TCR sequencing and HLA analysis involved relatively few individuals.

RNA in amounts of about 0.45 to 1 ug was reverse transcribed with random hexamers. MiXCR was run by TCRdb on the immunoSEQ multiplex PCR reads, yielding one entry per CDR3 protein. Among approximately 150,000 distinct CDR3 sequences listed, roughly 94% were seen once. The source material was CD4+ T cells from PBMCs. V and J are TRBV2 and TRBJ1-2; weak D call: TRBD1 (6 bases). This TCR was sampled from a human donor in good health. The CDR3 spells CASSEAGGAGYGYTF. DNA for the CDR3: TGTGCCAGCAGTGAAGCCGGGGGGGCTGGGTATGGCTACACCTTC.